Below are 31 T cell receptor beta chains sequenced from a single sample in a study of cytomegalovirus exposure and HLA in healthy donors. A multiplex PCR was run with 60 Vbeta primers and 13 Jbeta primers. The assay was immunoSEQ multiplex PCR, and TCRdb's table has in-frame clones only and misses some. This sample has some 120,000 clones, with approximately 80% found just once. The sequencing sample was made of PBMCs. The receptors stem from a man aged 18-30 years in good health and CMV-seronegative.

The V call is TRBV29-1, the J call TRBJ1-3, with TRBD1 identical over 8 bases. The junction had 15 bases not matched to a gene; V was cut back by 7 bases and J by 4 bases. The germline V gene has CDR1 SQVTM and CDR2 ANQGSEA. The CDR3 has 16 residues. CDR3 nucleotide sequence: TGCAGCGGACCGGGACAGGTCACAACGGGCGGAAACACCATATATTTT. Amino acid sequence: CSGPGQVTTGGNTIYF.

The chain uses TRBV30 and TRBJ1-3; D may be TRBD1 (6 bases). The CDR3 consists of 14 residues. CDR1 GTSNPN and CDR2 SVGIG come from the germline V gene (reference sequence). The V gene lost 6 bases and the J gene lost 4 bases, with 16 bases spanning the gap. CDR3 DNA sequence: TGTGCCTGCCCGACAGGCCTTACGGGAAACACCATATATTTT. Translation gives CACPTGLTGNTIYF.

The chain employs TRBV5-4 and TRBJ1-4; a possible D gene is TRBD1 (6 bases). The CDR3 runs 16 residues. Trimming pared 0 bases from V and 5 bases from J, leaving 14 bases between. The V gene's germline CDR1 is SGHNT and CDR2 YYREEE (reference sequence). This chain's CDR3 is CASSLAEQGRNEKLFF. The CDR3 DNA follows: TGTGCCAGCAGCTTGGCCGAACAGGGCAGGAATGAAAAACTGTTTTTT.

The chain joins TRBV7-3 to TRBJ2-1; perhaps TRBD2 as D (6 bases). V was trimmed by 5 bases and J by 8 bases, leaving 19 bases between them. CDR3 length: 15 amino acids. CDR1 is SGHTA, CDR2 FQGTGA, per germline. Here the CDR3 reads CASSLEGLGVDEQFF. The CDR3 DNA reads TGTGCCAGCAGCCTAGAGGGACTTGGGGTTGATGAGCAGTTCTTC.

As DNA, the CDR3 is TGTGCCAGCAGTTATCTAGCGGAGCAGTACGAGCAGTACTTC. Translation gives CASSYLAEQYEQYF. The chain links TRBV6-6 to TRBJ2-7, with 7 nucleotides matching TRBD2. Per germline, CDR1 MNHNY and CDR2 SVGAGI (reference sequence). The CDR3 is 14 amino acids. The V and J ends lost 3 bases and 4 bases, in that order; junction bases with no gene match: 6.

This clone was detected a few times. The chain carries TRBV7-9 and TRBJ2-7; TRBD1 matches at 7 bases. CDR1 is SEHNR and CDR2 is FQNEAQ in the germline V gene (reference sequence). V gave up 5 bases and J gave up 3 bases; unmatched junction bases: 10. The CDR3 covers 15 residues. CDR3 in amino acids: CASSITTGANYEQYV. The CDR3 nucleotides are TGTGCCAGCAGCATAACCACAGGGGCCAACTACGAGCAGTACGTC.

This sequence joins TRBV15 and TRBJ2-6; perhaps TRBD2 as D (6 bases). The CDR3 loop spans 18 amino acids. Trimming stripped 1 base from V and 0 bases from J, with 13 bases between. Germline CDR1 is LNHNV and CDR2 is YYDKDF (reference sequence). The CDR3 region is CATSRGGLAISGANVLTF. DNA of the CDR3: TGTGCCACCAGCAGAGGGGGTCTAGCGATCTCTGGGGCCAACGTCCTGACTTTC.

The V call is TRBV6-4, the J call TRBJ2-7, with 8 positions matching TRBD1. The CDR3 runs to 14 residues. CDR1 and CDR2 from the germline V gene are MRHNA and SNTAGT. V lost 2 bases, J lost 5 bases, and 5 bases stayed unmatched. CDR3 nucleotides: TGTGCCAGCAGTGACGGGGGACAGGTCCACGAGCAGTACGTC. Protein: CASSDGGQVHEQYV.

V and J are TRBV5-1 and TRBJ2-3; 11 positions match TRBD2. Germline CDR1 SGHRS, CDR2 YFSETQ. The CDR3 has 14 residues. V trimming: 5 bases; J trimming: 2 bases; junction bases outside the gene matches: 1. The CDR3, as DNA: TGCGCCAGCAGGACTAGCGGGAACACAGATACGCAGTATTTT. Translated, it gives CASRTSGNTDTQYF. Using reference TRBV5-1 and TRBJ2-3 for the parts outside the CDR3, the full variable domain is KAGVTQTPRYLIKTRGQQVTLSCSPISGHRSVSWYQQTPGQGLQFLFEYFSETQRNKGNFPGRFSGRQFSNSRSEMNVSTLELGDSALYLCASRTSGNTDTQYFGPGTRLTVL.

V and J are TRBV9 and TRBJ2-3; 7 bases are shared with TRBD2. The V segment lost 3 bases and the J segment 1 base; nucleotides outside the gene matches: 5. Germline CDR1 is SGDLS and CDR2 is YYNGEE. The CDR3 sequence is 15 residues long. The CDR3 region is CASSGGLDGTDTQYF. In DNA form, the CDR3 reads TGTGCCAGCAGCGGCGGACTAGATGGCACAGATACGCAGTATTTT.

About this clone: Other DNA sequences within the sample encode an identical CDR3. The V call is TRBV18, the J call TRBJ2-7; D gene ambiguous. Germline V gene sequence: CDR1 KGHSH, CDR2 LQKENI. This CDR3 has 12 amino acids. V was shortened by 3 bases and J by 0 bases, with 3 bases between the two germline ends. The CDR3 loop reads CASSPSSYEQYF. In DNA, the CDR3 is TGTGCCAGCTCACCCTCCTCCTACGAGCAGTACTTC.

The rearrangement uses TRBV9 and TRBJ2-1; 13 nucleotides match TRBD2. The CDR3 loop spans 16 amino acids. Germline CDR1 and CDR2: SGDLS and YYNGEE. Trimming cost V 7 bases and J 3 bases; bases outside gene matches: 7. CDR3 sequence: CASSGLAGFGYNEQFF. Here the CDR3 DNA reads TGTGCCAGCTCGGGACTAGCGGGATTCGGCTACAATGAGCAGTTCTTC.

V gene TRBV7-3 combines with J gene TRBJ2-5, with a weak D call TRBD2 (6 bases). Trimming removed 5 bases at V and 4 bases at J, with 11 bases between. The CDR3 sequence is 13 residues long. Germline V gene data show CDR1 as SGHTA and CDR2 as FQGTGA. DNA of the CDR3: TGTGCCAGCAGCCGCGGGGCGGCAGAGACCCAGTACTTC. Protein product: CASSRGAAETQYF.

This chain joins TRBV27 and TRBJ1-6; 7 nucleotides line up with TRBD1. V dropped 6 bases and J dropped 12; count of bases not matched to a gene: 8. The CDR3 is 13 amino acids. Germline V lookup: CDR1 MNHEY, CDR2 SMNVEV (reference sequence). The CDR3 is CASRRQGGGPLHF. For the CDR3, the DNA is TGTGCCAGCAGGAGACAGGGAGGAGGACCCCTCCACTTT.

This clone was recorded once. V is TRBV29-1 and J is TRBJ2-4; TRBD1 agrees at 9 bases. Germline V gene data show CDR1 as SQVTM and CDR2 as ANQGSEA. With 3 bases clipped from V and 4 bases from J, the junction kept 4 bases outside the gene matches. There are 14 residues in the CDR3. In DNA form, the CDR3 reads TGCAGCGTTGATTTGGGACAGGGAAAAAACATTCAGTACTTC. The encoded protein is CSVDLGQGKNIQYF.

V and J are TRBV6-1 and TRBJ2-1, with D maybe TRBD2 (5 bases). The CDR3 is 17 amino acids. Trimming stripped 4 bases from V and 0 bases from J, with 16 bases between. Germline CDR1 MNHNS, CDR2 SASEGT. CDR3 DNA: TGTGCCAGCAGTGGTATGAGGACTCTGAGCTCCTACAATGAGCAGTTCTTC. This codes for CASSGMRTLSSYNEQFF.

The J gene is TRBJ2-1, the V gene TRBV5-1; D is possibly TRBD2 (6 bases). Germline-derived CDR1 and CDR2 are SGHRS and YFSETQ. V lost 6 bases and J lost 7, with 11 bases in between. This CDR3 is 12 amino acids long. The CDR3: CASTLTSNEQFF. The CDR3 bases are TGCGCCAGCACCCTGACTAGTAATGAGCAGTTCTTC.

This CDR3 reads CASSLLAEDNQPQHF. The CDR3, as DNA: TGTGCCAGCAGTTTACTGGCGGAAGACAATCAGCCCCAGCATTTT. The rearrangement links TRBV28 to TRBJ1-5; no firm D call. Germline V gene lookup returns CDR1 MDHEN and CDR2 SYDVKM. CDR3 length equals 15 residues. V lost 2 bases and J 3 bases, leaving 11 bases between the germline ends.

The chain carries TRBV7-9 and TRBJ2-2; 8 nucleotides align to TRBD2. This CDR3 has 15 residues. Germline V gives CDR1 SEHNR, CDR2 FQNEAQ (reference sequence). The V segment lost 1 base and the J segment 4 bases; nucleotides outside the gene matches: 2. The CDR3: CASSLGLAGTGELFF. Written as DNA, the CDR3 is TGTGCCAGCAGCTTAGGGCTAGCGGGCACCGGGGAGCTGTTTTTT.

This clone turned up a few times. CDR3 DNA: TGTGCCAGCAGTGGATCCACGGGGAGCAATCAGCCCCAGCATTTT. It encodes CASSGSTGSNQPQHF. The chain is built from TRBV6-1 and TRBJ1-5; D is uncertain. V gave up 4 bases and J gave up 1 base, with 11 bases separating them. Looked up from germline, CDR1 is MNHNS and CDR2 is SASEGT. The CDR3 covers 15 residues.

This sequence joins TRBV28 and TRBJ2-3, with TRBD1 as a possible D gene (5 bases). CDR1 is MDHEN, CDR2 SYDVKM, per germline. Trimming removed 6 bases from V and 1 base from J, with 14 bases in between. This CDR3 region has 15 residues. The CDR3 protein is CASSLARAGTDTQYF. The CDR3 bases are TGTGCCAGCAGCTTAGCCAGGGCTGGCACAGATACGCAGTATTTT.

The CDR3 DNA sequence: TGTGCCATCAGTGGACAACAGGGTTCGTACACCTTC. The encoded protein is CAISGQQGSYTF. This chain connects TRBV10-3 to TRBJ1-2; possibly TRBD1 for D (6 bases). This CDR3 contains 12 residues. In germline, CDR1 is ENHRY, CDR2 SYGVKD. The germline V and J ends were trimmed by 4 bases and 11 bases, with 14 bases remaining between them.

The chain is built from TRBV11-1 and TRBJ1-2, with unresolved D. The CDR3 spans 15 residues. V lost 6 bases and J 7 bases, leaving 21 bases between the germline ends. Germline loops: CDR1 SGHAT, CDR2 FQDESV (reference sequence). CDR3 bases: TGTGCCAGCAGTTCCGTTGGAGGGAGGGAGGTTGGCTACACCTTC. Protein sequence: CASSSVGGREVGYTF.

The V call is TRBV28, the J call TRBJ2-7; D unclear. Trimming took off 3 bases at V and 3 bases at J, with 15 bases between the two ends. The CDR3 sequence is 15 residues long. Germline V gene lookup returns CDR1 MDHEN and CDR2 SYDVKM. As DNA, the CDR3 is TGTGCCAGCAGTTTTCTGGAGCGAATGTTCTACGAGCAGTACTTC. Residues: CASSFLERMFYEQYF. Supplemented by reference TRBV28 and TRBJ2-7, the full variable domain reads DVKVTQSSRYLVKRTGEKVFLECVQDMDHENMFWYRQDPGLGLRLIYFSYDVKMKEKGDIPEGYSVSREKKERFSLILESASTNQTSMYLCASSFLERMFYEQYFGPGTRLTVT.

This clone occurred once. V usage is TRBV18 and J usage is TRBJ2-6; D might be TRBD2 (5 bases). This CDR3 spans 15 amino acids. Germline V gene lookup returns CDR1 KGHSH and CDR2 LQKENI. V was clipped by 3 bases and J by 2 bases, with 8 bases between them. CDR3 amino acids: CASSPDFPGANVLTF. CDR3 nucleotide sequence: TGTGCCAGCTCACCGGACTTCCCTGGGGCCAACGTCCTGACTTTC.

The rearrangement uses TRBV19 and TRBJ1-1, with 8 bases fitting TRBD1. The V gene end was trimmed by 5 bases and the J gene end by 0 bases; junction bases not matched to a gene: 8. The CDR3 length is 16 residues. Germline-derived CDR1 and CDR2 are LNHDA and SQIVND (reference sequence). The CDR3 here is CASSLTRQGMNTEAFF. The CDR3 nucleotides are TGTGCCAGTAGTCTAACGCGACAGGGGATGAACACTGAAGCTTTCTTT.

The chain links TRBV27 to TRBJ2-1; 7 positions match TRBD2. Germline assignment: CDR1 MNHEY and CDR2 SMNVEV (reference sequence). After removal of 5 bases from V and 0 bases from J, the junction contained 7 bases not matched to a gene. This CDR3 spans 16 amino acids. CDR3 region: CASSGPSGPSYNEQFF. The DNA of the CDR3 is TGTGCCAGCAGTGGTCCTAGCGGACCCTCCTACAATGAGCAGTTCTTC.

This chain uses TRBV28 with TRBJ1-2; TRBD1 matches 10 bases. The ends lost 5 bases at V and 8 bases at J; junction bases unmatched: 11. Germline CDR1 MDHEN, CDR2 SYDVKM. CDR3 size: 15 residues. CDR3 sequence (DNA): TGTGCCAGCAGTGGTTCCGGGACAGGGGCGGGGGGCTACACCTTC. Encoded protein: CASSGSGTGAGGYTF.

This clone was seen a single time. The V call is TRBV27, the J call TRBJ1-2; TRBD1 matches 8 bases. The CDR3 contains 13 residues. Germline loops: CDR1 MNHEY, CDR2 SMNVEV (reference sequence). With V trimmed by 4 bases and J by 7 bases, 5 bases remained unmatched. CDR3 sequence reads: CASSSTGDGGYTF. The CDR3 nucleotides read TGTGCCAGCAGTTCGACAGGGGACGGTGGCTACACCTTC.

The chain links TRBV27 to TRBJ2-7, with TRBD2 identical over 7 bases. This CDR3 is built from 15 residues. From germline, CDR1 is MNHEY and CDR2 SMNVEV (reference sequence). Trimming cost V 6 bases and J 6 bases; bases outside gene matches: 14. This CDR3 is CASSSRRAGAGEQYF. The CDR3 DNA follows: TGTGCCAGCAGCTCGAGGAGGGCGGGAGCGGGCGAGCAGTACTTC.

This rearrangement joins TRBV7-7 to TRBJ2-5, with 8 nucleotides matching TRBD2. Germline values: CDR1 SSHAT, CDR2 FNYEAQ (reference sequence). CDR3 length equals 13 residues. The CDR3: CTSSLSGVETQYF. The CDR3 coding sequence is TGTACTAGCAGCCTTAGCGGGGTGGAGACCCAGTACTTC. The entire variable domain, with the rest obtained from reference TRBV7-7 and TRBJ2-5, is as follows: GAGVSQSPRYKVTKRGQDVTLRCDPISSHATLYWYQQALGQGPEFLTYFNYEAQPDKSGLPSDRFSAERPEGSISTLTIQRTEQRDSAMYRCTSSLSGVETQYFGPGTRLLVL.